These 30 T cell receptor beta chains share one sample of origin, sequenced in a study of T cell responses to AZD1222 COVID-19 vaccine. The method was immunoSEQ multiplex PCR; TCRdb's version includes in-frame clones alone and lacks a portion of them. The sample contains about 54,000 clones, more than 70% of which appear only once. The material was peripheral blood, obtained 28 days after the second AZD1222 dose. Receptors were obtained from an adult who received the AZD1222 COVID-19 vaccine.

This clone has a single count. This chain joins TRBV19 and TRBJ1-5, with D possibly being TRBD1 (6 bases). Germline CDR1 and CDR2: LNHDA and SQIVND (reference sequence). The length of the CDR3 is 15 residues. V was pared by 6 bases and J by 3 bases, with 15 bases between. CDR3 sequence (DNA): TGTGCCAGTAGAGCAACCGGACAGACCAATCAGCCCCAGCATTTT. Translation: CASRATGQTNQPQHF. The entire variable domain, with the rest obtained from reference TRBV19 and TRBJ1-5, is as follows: DGGITQSPKYLFRKEGQNVTLSCEQNLNHDAMYWYRQDPGQGLRLIYYSQIVNDFQKGDIAEGYSVSREKKESFPLTVTSAQKNPTAFYLCASRATGQTNQPQHFGDGTRLSIL.

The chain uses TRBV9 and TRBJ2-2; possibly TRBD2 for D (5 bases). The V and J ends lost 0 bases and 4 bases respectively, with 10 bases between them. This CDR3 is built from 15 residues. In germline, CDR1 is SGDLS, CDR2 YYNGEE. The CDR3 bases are TGTGCCAGCAGCGTAGGGCTAGCTGGCACCGGGGAGCTGTTTTTT. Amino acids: CASSVGLAGTGELFF.

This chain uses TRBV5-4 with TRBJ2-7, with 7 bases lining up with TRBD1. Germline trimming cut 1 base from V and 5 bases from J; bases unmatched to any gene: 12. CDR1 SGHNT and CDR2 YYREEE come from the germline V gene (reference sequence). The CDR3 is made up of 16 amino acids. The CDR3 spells CASSLSGLTGIDEQYF. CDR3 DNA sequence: TGTGCCAGCAGCTTGTCCGGTTTGACAGGGATCGACGAGCAGTACTTC.

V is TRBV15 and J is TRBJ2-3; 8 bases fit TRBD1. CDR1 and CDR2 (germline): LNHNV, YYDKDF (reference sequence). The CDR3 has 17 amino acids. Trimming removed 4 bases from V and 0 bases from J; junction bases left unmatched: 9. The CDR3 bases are TGTGCCACCAGCACTTCAGGGACAGGCTATAGCACAGATACGCAGTATTTT. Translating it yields CATSTSGTGYSTDTQYF.

The CDR3 loop reads CASSLQWQSNQPQHF. The CDR3, as DNA: TGTGCCAGCAGCTTACAATGGCAAAGCAATCAGCCCCAGCATTTT. The genes are TRBV7-4 and TRBJ1-5; no clear D gene. Germline CDR1 is SGHVT and CDR2 is SQSDAQ. The CDR3 is 15 residues long. The V and J ends lost 2 bases and 1 base respectively, with 9 bases between them.

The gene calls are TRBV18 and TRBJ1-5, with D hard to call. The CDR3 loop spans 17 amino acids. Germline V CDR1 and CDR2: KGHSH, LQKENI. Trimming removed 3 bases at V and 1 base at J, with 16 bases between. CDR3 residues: CASSPFEQTLSNQPQHF. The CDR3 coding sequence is TGTGCCAGCTCACCCTTTGAACAGACCTTAAGCAATCAGCCCCAGCATTTT. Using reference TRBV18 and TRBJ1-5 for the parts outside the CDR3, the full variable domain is NAGVMQNPRHLVRRRGQEARLRCSPMKGHSHVYWYRQLPEEGLKFMVYLQKENIIDESGMPKERFSAEFPKEGPSILRIQQVVRGDSAAYFCASSPFEQTLSNQPQHFGDGTRLSIL.

This CDR3 is CASSLTSVLSSYEQYF. CDR3 sequence (DNA): TGTGCCAGCTCCCTGACTAGCGTGCTTTCCTCCTACGAGCAGTACTTC. The V gene is TRBV18, the J gene TRBJ2-7; 8 bases align to TRBD2. Germline values: CDR1 KGHSH, CDR2 LQKENI. The CDR3 runs to 16 residues. V lost 6 bases, J lost 0 bases, and 10 bases stayed unmatched.

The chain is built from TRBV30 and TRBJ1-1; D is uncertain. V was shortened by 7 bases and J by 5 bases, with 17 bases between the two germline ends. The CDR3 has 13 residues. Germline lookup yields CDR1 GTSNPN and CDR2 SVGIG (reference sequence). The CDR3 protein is CASQPASRTEAFF. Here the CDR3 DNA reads TGTGCCTCCCAGCCCGCCTCACGGACTGAAGCTTTCTTT.

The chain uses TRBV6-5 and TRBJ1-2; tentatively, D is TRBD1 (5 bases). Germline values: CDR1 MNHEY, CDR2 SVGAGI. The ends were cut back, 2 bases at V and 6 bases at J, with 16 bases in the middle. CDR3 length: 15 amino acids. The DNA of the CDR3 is TGTGCCAGCAGTTACGGGGGGAGAACTGCTCATGGCTACACCTTC. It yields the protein CASSYGGRTAHGYTF.

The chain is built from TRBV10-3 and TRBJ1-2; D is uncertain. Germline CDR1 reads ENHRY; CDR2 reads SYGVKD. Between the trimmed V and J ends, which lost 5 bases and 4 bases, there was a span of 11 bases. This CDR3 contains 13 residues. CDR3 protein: CAISPDTTYGYTF. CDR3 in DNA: TGTGCCATCAGTCCTGACACAACCTATGGCTACACCTTC.

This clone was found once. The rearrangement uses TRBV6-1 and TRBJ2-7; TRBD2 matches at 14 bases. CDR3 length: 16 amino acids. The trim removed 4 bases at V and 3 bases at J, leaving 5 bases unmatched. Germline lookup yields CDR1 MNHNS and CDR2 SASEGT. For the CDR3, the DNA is TGTGCCAGCAGTGTAACCGGGACTAGCGGGAGCTACGAGCAGTACTTC. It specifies CASSVTGTSGSYEQYF.

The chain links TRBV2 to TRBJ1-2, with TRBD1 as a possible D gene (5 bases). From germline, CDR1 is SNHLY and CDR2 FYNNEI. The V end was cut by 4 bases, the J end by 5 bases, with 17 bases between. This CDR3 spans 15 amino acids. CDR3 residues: CASSAVVDSGYGYTF. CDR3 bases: TGTGCCAGCAGTGCTGTAGTTGACAGTGGGTATGGCTACACCTTC.

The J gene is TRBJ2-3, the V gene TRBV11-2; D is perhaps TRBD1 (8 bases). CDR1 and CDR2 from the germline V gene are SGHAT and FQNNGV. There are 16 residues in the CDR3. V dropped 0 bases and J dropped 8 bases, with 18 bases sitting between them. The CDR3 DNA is TGTGCCAGCAGCTTAGAGGGGGGGACAGGCCGATTTACGCAGTATTTT. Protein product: CASSLEGGTGRFTQYF.

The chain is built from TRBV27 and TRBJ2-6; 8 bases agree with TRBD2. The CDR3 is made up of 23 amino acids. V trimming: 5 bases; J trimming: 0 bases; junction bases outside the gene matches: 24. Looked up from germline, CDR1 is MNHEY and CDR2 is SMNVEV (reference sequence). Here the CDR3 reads CASSPHSLFLAGTRISGANVLTF. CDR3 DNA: TGTGCCAGCAGTCCGCACTCCTTGTTTCTAGCGGGTACTAGAATCTCTGGGGCCAACGTCCTGACTTTC.

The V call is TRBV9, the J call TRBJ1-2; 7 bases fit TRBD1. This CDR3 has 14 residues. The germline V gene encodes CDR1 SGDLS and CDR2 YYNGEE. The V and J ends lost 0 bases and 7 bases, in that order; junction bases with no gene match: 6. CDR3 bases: TGTGCCAGCAGCGTAGGGTCCGGGGACAGTGGCTACACCTTC. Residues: CASSVGSGDSGYTF. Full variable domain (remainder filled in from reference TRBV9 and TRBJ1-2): DSGVTQTPKHLITATGQRVTLRCSPRSGDLSVYWYQQSLDQGLQFLIQYYNGEERAKGNILERFSAQQFPDLHSELNLSSLELGDSALYFCASSVGSGDSGYTFGSGTRLTVV.

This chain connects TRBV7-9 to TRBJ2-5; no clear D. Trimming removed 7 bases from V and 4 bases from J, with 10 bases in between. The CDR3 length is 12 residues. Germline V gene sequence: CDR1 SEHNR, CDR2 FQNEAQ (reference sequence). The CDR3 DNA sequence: TGTGCCAGCATCCCCCCGGGAGAGACCCAGTACTTC. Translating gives CASIPPGETQYF.

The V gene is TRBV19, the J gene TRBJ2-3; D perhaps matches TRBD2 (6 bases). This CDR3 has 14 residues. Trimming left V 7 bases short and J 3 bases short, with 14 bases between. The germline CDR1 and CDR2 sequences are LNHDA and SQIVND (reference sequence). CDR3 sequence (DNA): TGTGCCAGTACCCCTCGGGGGTCGACAGATACGCAGTATTTT. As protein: CASTPRGSTDTQYF.

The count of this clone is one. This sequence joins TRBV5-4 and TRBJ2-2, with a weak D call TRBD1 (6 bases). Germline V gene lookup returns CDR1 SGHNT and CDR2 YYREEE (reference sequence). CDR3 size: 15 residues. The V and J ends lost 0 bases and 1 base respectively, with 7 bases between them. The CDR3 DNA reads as TGTGCCAGCAGCTTGGAAGGGGGGAACACCGGGGAGCTGTTTTTT. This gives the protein CASSLEGGNTGELFF.

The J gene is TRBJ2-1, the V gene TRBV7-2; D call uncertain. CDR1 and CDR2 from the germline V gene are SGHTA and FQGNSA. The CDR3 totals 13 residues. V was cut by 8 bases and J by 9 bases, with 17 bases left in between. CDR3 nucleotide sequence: TGTGCCAGCTCCCCCAACGAAGTAAGTGAGCAGTTCTTC. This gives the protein CASSPNEVSEQFF.

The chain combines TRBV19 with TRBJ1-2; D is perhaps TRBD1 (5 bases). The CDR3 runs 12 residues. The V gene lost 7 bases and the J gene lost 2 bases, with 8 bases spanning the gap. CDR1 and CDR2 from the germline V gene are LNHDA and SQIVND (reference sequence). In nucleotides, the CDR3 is TGTGCCAGTACATACAGGAACTATGGCTACACCTTC. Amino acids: CASTYRNYGYTF.

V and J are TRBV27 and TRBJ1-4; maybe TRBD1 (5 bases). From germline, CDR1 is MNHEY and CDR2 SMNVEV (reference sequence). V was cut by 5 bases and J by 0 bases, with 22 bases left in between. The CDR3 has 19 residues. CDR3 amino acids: CASSRFSGRRSATNEKLFF. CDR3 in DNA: TGTGCCAGCAGTCGCTTTTCGGGGCGTCGAAGTGCAACTAATGAAAAACTGTTTTTT. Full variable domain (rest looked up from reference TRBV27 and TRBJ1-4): EAQVTQNPRYLITVTGKKLTVTCSQNMNHEYMSWYRQDPGLGLRQIYYSMNVEVTDKGDVPEGYKVSRKEKRNFPLILESPSPNQTSLYFCASSRFSGRRSATNEKLFFGSGTQLSVL.

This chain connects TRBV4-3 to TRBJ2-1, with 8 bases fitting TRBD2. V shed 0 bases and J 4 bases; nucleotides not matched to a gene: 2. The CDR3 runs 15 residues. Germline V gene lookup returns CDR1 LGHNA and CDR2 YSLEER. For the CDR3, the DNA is TGCGCCAGCAGCCAAGAACTAGCGGTTTACAATGAGCAGTTCTTC. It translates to CASSQELAVYNEQFF.

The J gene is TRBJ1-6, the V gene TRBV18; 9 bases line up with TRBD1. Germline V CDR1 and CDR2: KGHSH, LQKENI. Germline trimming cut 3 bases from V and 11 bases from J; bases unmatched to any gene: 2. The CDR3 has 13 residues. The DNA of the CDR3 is TGTGCCAGCTCACCGGGACAGGGAACACCCCTCCACTTT. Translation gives CASSPGQGTPLHF.

This CDR3 reads CASSLGTSGRSYEQYF. The DNA for the CDR3 is TGTGCCAGCAGCTTAGGTACCTCAGGGCGCTCCTACGAGCAGTACTTC. The chain carries TRBV11-2 and TRBJ2-7; D perhaps matches TRBD1 (5 bases). In germline, CDR1 is SGHAT, CDR2 FQNNGV. This CDR3 is 16 amino acids long. Trimming cost V 1 base and J 0 bases, with 13 bases left between them.

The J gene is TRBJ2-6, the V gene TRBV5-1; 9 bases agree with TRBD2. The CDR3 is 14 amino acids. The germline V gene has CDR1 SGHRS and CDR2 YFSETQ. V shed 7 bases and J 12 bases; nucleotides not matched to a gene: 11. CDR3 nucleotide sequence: TGCGCCAGCTCCCGCGGGGGGGGCAGTCGCGTCCTGACTTTC. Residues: CASSRGGGSRVLTF.

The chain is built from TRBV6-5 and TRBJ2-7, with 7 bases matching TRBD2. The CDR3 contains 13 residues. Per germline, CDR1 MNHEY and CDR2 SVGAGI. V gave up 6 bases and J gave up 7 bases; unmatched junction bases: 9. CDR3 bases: TGTGCCAGCAGCCCCGGGGGGATCCCTGAGCAGTACTTC. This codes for CASSPGGIPEQYF.

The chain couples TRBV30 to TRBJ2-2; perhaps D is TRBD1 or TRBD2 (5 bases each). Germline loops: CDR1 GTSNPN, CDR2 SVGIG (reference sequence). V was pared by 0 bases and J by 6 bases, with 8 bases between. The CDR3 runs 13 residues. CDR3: CAWSVLGAGELFF. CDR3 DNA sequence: TGTGCCTGGAGTGTACTGGGGGCCGGGGAGCTGTTTTTT.

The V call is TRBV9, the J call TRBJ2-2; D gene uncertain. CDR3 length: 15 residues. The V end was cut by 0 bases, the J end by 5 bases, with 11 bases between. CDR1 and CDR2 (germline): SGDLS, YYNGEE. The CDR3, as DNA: TGTGCCAGCAGCGTAGGGCTAATTCGGACCGGGGAGCTGTTTTTT. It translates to CASSVGLIRTGELFF.

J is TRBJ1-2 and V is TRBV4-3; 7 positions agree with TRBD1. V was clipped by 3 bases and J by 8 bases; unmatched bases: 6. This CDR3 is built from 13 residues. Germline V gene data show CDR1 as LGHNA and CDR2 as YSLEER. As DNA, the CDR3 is TGCGCCAGCAGCCACGTTACAGGGGTCGGCTACACCTTC. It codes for CASSHVTGVGYTF.

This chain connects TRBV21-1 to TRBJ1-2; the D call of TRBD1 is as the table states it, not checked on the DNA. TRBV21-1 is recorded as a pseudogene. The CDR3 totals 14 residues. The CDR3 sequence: CASSNYRGNYGYTF. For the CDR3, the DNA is TGTGCCAGCAGCAACTACAGGGGCAACTATGGCTACACCTTC.